The source of this T cell receptor (beta chain) is a study of CD8 T cells in Susac syndrome. For this clonotype: One end of the junction is discordant with germline, which a read error may explain.

The germline V gene encodes CDR1 SGHVS and CDR2 FQNEAQ. The CDR3 loop spans 19 amino acids. It was with random hexamers that roughly 0.5 to 1 ug RNA was reverse transcribed. TCRdb itself ran the immunoSEQ multiplex PCR reads through MiXCR, one entry per CDR3 protein. Among 200,000 to 300,000 distinct CDR3 sequences listed, about 96% were seen once. V usage is TRBV7-8 and J usage is TRBJ2-6; 7 nucleotides align to TRBD1. The receptor was isolated from a human donor with Susac syndrome. The source material was CD4+ T cells from PBMCs. The CDR3 nucleotides are TGTGCCAGCAGCTTAGGGGGACAGTCTCCCTTCTCTGGCGCCAACGTCCTGACTTTC. Protein sequence: CASSLGGQSPFSGANVLTF.